The clone carrying this T cell receptor beta chain was counted only a few times. The sample is drawn from a study of blood T cell repertoires in COVID-19. About the study: Whether acute or convalescent, the COVID-19 samples came from the United States, Italy and Spain. PBMCs, B-cell-depleted T cells, or T cells were the source of the cDNA or gDNA that made up the material.

In the original processing: Estimation of nucleated cell counts was performed using reference gene primer amplification. Here immunoSEQ multiplex PCR was the method, and the copy in TCRdb shows in-frame clones only, minus some. The V and J calls and clone size were taken over from that table, and D and trimming were inferred from the DNA. This sample yields about 150,000 clones, of which roughly 78% are seen a single time; about 15% belongs to the top ten. The V gene's germline CDR1 is LGHNA and CDR2 YSLEER. V was pared by 0 bases and J by 5 bases, with 11 bases between. The CDR3 consists of 15 residues.

The V gene is TRBV4-3, the J gene TRBJ1-5; D is ambiguous. The source is a human donor with acute or convalescent COVID-19. The donor label of this sample is uncertain. Sequences were obtained from peripheral blood. CDR3 in amino acids: CASSQDDGGYQPQHF. The CDR3 DNA sequence: TGCGCCAGCAGCCAAGATGACGGAGGATATCAGCCCCAGCATTTT.